These 15 T cell receptor beta chains came from one sample sequenced in a study of breast tumors, draining lymph nodes, adjacent tissues. TCRdb recomputed calls from the multiplex PCR reads with MiXCR, one row per CDR3 protein. The sample carries over 15,000 distinct CDR3 sequences, around 58% recorded once. The sequenced sample consisted of tumor-adjacent breast tissue. These TCRs come from a female donor with breast cancer. Some clones in this sample may be carry-over from other donors' samples.

By share of the sample, this clonotype is medium-sized (0.01 to 0.1%). In nucleotides, the CDR3 is TGCAGTGCCCTGGGTAGCGGGGGGGCCGGGGAGCTGTTTTTT. It yields the protein CSALGSGGAGELFF. The rearrangement joins TRBV20-1 to TRBJ2-2, with 11 bases aligning to TRBD2. Germline assignment: CDR1 DFQATT and CDR2 SNEGSKA (reference sequence). Trimming removed 6 bases from V and 6 bases from J; junction bases left unmatched: 6. This CDR3 region has 14 residues.

With regard to this clonotype: The conserved final phenylalanine or tryptophan is absent from the CDR3, which likely points to a read error. This sequence joins TRBV20-1 and TRBJ1-1; the D gene is possibly TRBD1 (5 bases). Germline-derived CDR1 and CDR2 are DFQATT and SNEGSKA (reference sequence). Trimming left V 5 bases short and J 1 base short, with 11 bases between. The CDR3 loop spans 13 amino acids. The CDR3 bases are TGCAGTGCTGGGGGTAAGTGGAACACTGAAGCTTTCTGT. Translating it yields CSAGGKWNTEAFC.

The rearrangement joins TRBV24-1 to TRBJ2-3, with D unclear. The CDR3 spans 16 residues. With 3 bases removed from V and 2 bases from J, the gap between germline ends came to 14 bases. The V gene's germline CDR1 is KGHDR and CDR2 SFDVKD. CDR3 amino acids: CATSDPTVAVTDTQYF. For the CDR3, the DNA is TGTGCCACCAGTGATCCGACCGTTGCAGTCACAGATACGCAGTATTTT.

V gene TRBV2 combines with J gene TRBJ2-7; D gene ambiguous. The CDR3 is made up of 13 amino acids. From germline, CDR1 is SNHLY and CDR2 FYNNEI. The ends were cut back, 8 bases at V and 5 bases at J, with 16 bases in the middle. CDR3 region: CASSVSTRDEQYV. CDR3 DNA: TGTGCCAGCTCAGTCTCGACAAGGGACGAGCAGTACGTC.

This chain joins TRBV5-6 and TRBJ2-1, with TRBD2 matching 10 bases. Germline CDR1 is SGHDT and CDR2 is YYEEEE. V gave up 3 bases and J gave up 3 bases; unmatched junction bases: 6. The CDR3 length is 16 residues. CDR3 region: CASSSLAGVVYNEQFF. Written as DNA, the CDR3 is TGTGCCAGCAGCTCTCTAGCGGGAGTGGTCTACAATGAGCAGTTCTTC.

V is TRBV20-1 and J is TRBJ1-4, with 7 bases that match TRBD1. The CDR3 covers 14 residues. The V gene's germline CDR1 is DFQATT and CDR2 SNEGSKA (reference sequence). V dropped 5 bases and J dropped 4; count of bases not matched to a gene: 7. The CDR3: CSAGSGGYNEKLFF. The CDR3, as DNA: TGCAGTGCTGGGTCAGGGGGATATAATGAAAAACTGTTTTTT.

In its sample, this clonotype was seen many times. The chain has TRBV28 and TRBJ2-5, with a tentative D call TRBD1 (6 bases). This CDR3 has 15 amino acids. CDR1 is MDHEN and CDR2 is SYDVKM in the germline V gene. Trimming took 4 bases from V and 4 from J, leaving 16 bases between them. The DNA for the CDR3 is TGTGCCAGCAGTTCCCCCCCAGGGGTACGAGAGACCCAGTACTTC. As protein: CASSSPPGVRETQYF.

This clonotype was found many times. V is TRBV5-6 and J is TRBJ2-5; D not resolved. Germline loops: CDR1 SGHDT, CDR2 YYEEEE. The CDR3 sequence is 16 residues long. The germline V and J ends were trimmed by 1 base and 5 bases, with 18 bases remaining between them. CDR3 sequence (DNA): TGTGCCAGCAGCTTGAGGGAATCAAGCAGCAGGGAGACCCAGTACTTC. It specifies CASSLRESSSRETQYF.

The rearrangement joins TRBV7-2 to TRBJ1-4, with TRBD1 identical over 8 bases. CDR1 is SGHTA, CDR2 FQGNSA, per germline. The CDR3 extends over 14 amino acids. The J segment lost 6 bases and the V segment lost 3 bases, leaving 3 bases of the junction unmatched. The CDR3 DNA is TGTGCCAGCAGCTTCGACAGGGGTGATGAAAAACTGTTTTTT. It codes for CASSFDRGDEKLFF.

At least ten counts were recorded for this clonotype. The chain combines TRBV3-1 with TRBJ2-2; D may be TRBD1 (5 bases). Per germline, CDR1 LGHDT and CDR2 YNNKEL (reference sequence). The CDR3 has 13 residues. The V gene lost 1 base and the J gene lost 7 bases, with 7 bases spanning the gap. CDR3 nucleotide sequence: TGTGCCAGCAGCCAAGCAGGGATCGGGGAGCTGTTTTTT. As protein: CASSQAGIGELFF.

This clonotype was recorded at least ten times. The CDR3 sequence: CSARAGNTGELFF. In DNA, the CDR3 is TGCAGTGCTAGGGCGGGGAACACCGGGGAGCTGTTTTTT. This sequence joins TRBV20-1 and TRBJ2-2, with D possibly TRBD2 on 5 matching bases. Trimming removed 3 bases from V and 1 base from J, with 6 bases in between. From germline, CDR1 is DFQATT and CDR2 SNEGSKA (reference sequence). There are 13 residues in the CDR3.

This clonotype was seen just once. The rearrangement uses TRBV20-1 and TRBJ1-6; 7 bases are a match to TRBD1. CDR3 length equals 16 residues. Germline V gene data show CDR1 as DFQATT and CDR2 as SNEGSKA (reference sequence). The ends lost 2 bases at V and 6 bases at J; junction bases unmatched: 10. The DNA of the CDR3 is TGCAGTGCTAGATACCAAACAGGGGCCCTTAATTCACCCCTCCACTTT. Its protein product is CSARYQTGALNSPLHF.

This clonotype appeared a single time. The rearrangement links TRBV29-1 to TRBJ1-4; the match to TRBD1 covers 10 bases. The CDR3 has 16 amino acids. J lost 4 bases, V lost 6 bases, and 11 bases had no gene match. CDR1 is SQVTM and CDR2 is ANQGSEA in the germline V gene. The CDR3 bases are TGCAGCGTCCAGGAAGGGGGACAGGGGTTTAATGAAAAACTGTTTTTT. Amino acid sequence: CSVQEGGQGFNEKLFF.

In regard to this clonotype: One end of the junction fails to match germline, which may point to a read error. V and J are TRBV20-1 and TRBJ2-3, with 8 bases aligning to TRBD1. The CDR3 runs to 14 residues. CDR1 is DFQATT and CDR2 is SNEGSKA in the germline V gene (reference sequence). The chain's CDR3 is CSGAGGAPRDTQCF. CDR3 DNA: TGCAGTGGGGCAGGGGGCGCCCCTAGGGATACTCAGTGTTTT.

This clonotype was observed a handful of times. This chain connects TRBV2 to TRBJ2-7; 11 bases agree with TRBD2. This CDR3 has 16 residues. Per the germline V gene, CDR1 is SNHLY and CDR2 is FYNNEI. V gave up 3 bases and J gave up 2 bases; unmatched junction bases: 6. Here the CDR3 DNA reads TGTGCCAGCAGTGAGTTTGGGACTAGCGGACCCTACGAGCAGTACTTC. Its protein product is CASSEFGTSGPYEQYF.